This T cell receptor beta chain appears in the sequencing data of a study of T-cell reconstitution after alpha-beta-depleted transplantation in children (dated by TCRdb to the mid-2010s). About the investigation overall: T-cell immune reconstitution after TCRalphabeta/CD19-depleted allogeneic hematopoietic cell transplantation in children was quantitatively tracked in the study by means of TCR repertoire profiling. What the work shows at the level of the full study, not this receptor alone: In some patients, the high TCRbeta diversity seen at day 60 was put down to recipient T cells and intrathymic progenitors that had survived conditioning. The apparently early alphabetaT-cell count recovery about two months after transplant was reportedly dependent on only several hundred rapidly expanded clones derived from non-depleted graft cells. Over the following months the frequencies of hyperexpanded clones went down, and after one year T-cell counts and TCRbeta diversity were mostly credited to newly produced T cells.

At the junction V is shortened by 3 bases and J by 4 bases, with 9 bases in between. Looking up the germline V gene (reference sequence) yields CDR1 MNHEY and CDR2 SMNVEV. The CDR3 runs 14 amino acids, cysteine and phenylalanine included. The sequence is cut down to CDR3 DNA, 42 bases in frame from base 1. Libraries were built with PCR. Sequencing used an Illumina HiSeq 2500. TCR library preparation used molecular barcoding, with unique molecular identifiers applied to normalize quantification of the TCRbeta repertoire. TCRdb reran the public reads through fastp at Q25 and MiXCR, keeping productive beta chains. Each CDR3 protein gets just one entry, which takes the most common genes and DNA from the rows behind it. Counted in this sample were 200,000 to 250,000 distinct CDR3 sequences; more than 20% of them appeared once. The ten largest clonotypes hold roughly 5% of the sample. Sample treatment or condition, as interpreted from the label and publication: allogeneic hematopoietic cell transplantation with graft depleted of TCRalphabeta T cells and CD19 B cells. The children who served as transplant recipients had been given grafts of TCRalphabeta/CD19-depleted allogeneic hematopoietic cells.

The table lists this clonotype with a count of one. What this receptor recognizes is not known. No clone much larger than this one lies a single base away; base qualities are absent. The chain is encoded by TRBV27 joined to TRBJ2-2, with no confident D gene call. This receptor was taken from a female patient aged 2-15 years who had a stem cell transplant for congenital amegakaryocytic thrombocytopenia, so the T cells may come from the graft donor. This specimen was PBMCs, mostly from graft donor cells, taken 360 days after TCRalphabeta/CD19-depleted stem cell transplant. The CDR3 corresponds to CASSFYGTTGELFF. DNA sequence: TGTGCCAGCAGTTTTTACGGAACCACCGGGGAGCTGTTTTTT.